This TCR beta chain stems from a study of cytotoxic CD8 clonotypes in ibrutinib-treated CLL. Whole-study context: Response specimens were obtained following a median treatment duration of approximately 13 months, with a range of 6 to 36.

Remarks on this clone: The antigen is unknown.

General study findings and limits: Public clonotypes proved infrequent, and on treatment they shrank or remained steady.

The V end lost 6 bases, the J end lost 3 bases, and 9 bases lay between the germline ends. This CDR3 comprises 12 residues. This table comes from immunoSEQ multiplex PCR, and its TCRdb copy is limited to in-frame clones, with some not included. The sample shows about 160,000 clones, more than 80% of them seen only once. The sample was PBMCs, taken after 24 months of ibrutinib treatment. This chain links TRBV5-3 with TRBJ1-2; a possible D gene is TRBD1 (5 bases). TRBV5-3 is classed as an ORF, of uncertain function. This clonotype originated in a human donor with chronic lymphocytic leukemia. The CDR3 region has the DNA TGTGCCAGAACCGGGGGGTACTATGGCTACACCTTC. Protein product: CARTGGYYGYTF.